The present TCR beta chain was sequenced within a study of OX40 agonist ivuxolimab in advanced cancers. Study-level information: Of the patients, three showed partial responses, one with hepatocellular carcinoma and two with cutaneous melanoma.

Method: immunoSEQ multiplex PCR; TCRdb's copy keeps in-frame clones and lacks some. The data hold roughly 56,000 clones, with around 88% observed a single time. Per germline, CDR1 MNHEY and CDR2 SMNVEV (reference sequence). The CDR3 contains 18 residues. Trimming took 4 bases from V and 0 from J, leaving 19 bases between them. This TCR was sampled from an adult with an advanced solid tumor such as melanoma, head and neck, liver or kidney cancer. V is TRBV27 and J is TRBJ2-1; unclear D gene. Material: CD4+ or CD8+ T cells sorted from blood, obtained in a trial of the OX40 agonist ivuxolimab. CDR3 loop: CASSSFGPPMASYNEQFF. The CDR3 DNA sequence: TGTGCCAGCAGTTCTTTTGGACCTCCAATGGCCTCCTACAATGAGCAGTTCTTC.